A single sample gave rise to the 8 T cell receptor beta chains below, sequenced in a study of response to subunit inactivated influenza vaccine. TCRdb ran MiXCR on the RT-PCR reads and lists one entry per CDR3 protein. Of 600,000 to 850,000 distinct CDR3 sequences listed, 11% to 15% are singletons. The source was PBMCs from blood, collected 14 to 15 days before vaccination. These receptors all stem from a man between 50 and 59 years old who received an inactivated influenza vaccine.

The V call is TRBV6-2 or TRBV6-3, the J call TRBJ2-2; 12 bases match TRBD2. Germline loops: CDR1 MNHEY, CDR2 SVGEGT. CDR3 size: 20 residues. The V gene end was trimmed by 7 bases and the J gene end by 4 bases; junction bases not matched to a gene: 19. The DNA for the CDR3 is TGTGCCAGCACCCTAGACCTTCGACTAGCGGGGGCCAGGGGCACCGGGGAGCTGTTTTTT. Its protein product is CASTLDLRLAGARGTGELFF.

This clonotype was observed at least ten times. The chain employs TRBV4-3 and TRBJ2-2, with D tentatively TRBD1 (6 bases). The CDR3 spans 17 residues. V was clipped by 0 bases and J by 5 bases, with 16 bases between them. The germline CDR1 and CDR2 sequences are LGHNA and YSLEER. CDR3 bases: TGCGCCAGCAGCCAAGAATATTGGGGGCGAGGAACCGGGGAGCTGTTTTTT. This encodes CASSQEYWGRGTGELFF.

In its sample, this clonotype was seen a few times. The V gene is TRBV3-1, the J gene TRBJ2-1; 7 positions agree with TRBD2. This CDR3 is 16 amino acids long. V was clipped by 4 bases and J by 4 bases; unmatched bases: 10. The germline V gene encodes CDR1 LGHDT and CDR2 YNNKEL (reference sequence). The CDR3 sequence is CASSPGTTAPYNEQFF. For the CDR3, the DNA is TGTGCCAGCAGCCCCGGGACTACCGCACCTTACAATGAGCAGTTCTTC.

This clonotype came up a few times. This sequence joins TRBV9 and TRBJ2-2; TRBD1 is a possible D gene (6 bases). V lost 1 base and J 0 bases, leaving 13 bases between the germline ends. This CDR3 spans 17 amino acids. From germline, CDR1 is SGDLS and CDR2 YYNGEE. The DNA for the CDR3 is TGTGCCAGCAGCGTATCCAGGGGATCCGCGAACACCGGGGAGCTGTTTTTT. Amino acids: CASSVSRGSANTGELFF.

This clonotype showed up many times. The chain links TRBV29-1 to TRBJ2-1, with D possibly being TRBD2 (5 bases). The germline gives CDR1 SQVTM, CDR2 ANQGSEA. Trimming left V 4 bases short and J 0 bases short, with 13 bases between. This CDR3 comprises 15 residues. CDR3 sequence: CSVGTRESSYNEQFF. The CDR3 DNA reads as TGCAGCGTTGGAACACGGGAAAGCTCCTACAATGAGCAGTTCTTC.

This clonotype was observed at least ten times. The J gene is TRBJ1-1, the V gene TRBV12-3 or TRBV12-4; no clear D. The CDR3 is made up of 16 amino acids. The germline V and J ends were trimmed by 6 bases and 4 bases, with 21 bases remaining between them. The CDR3 coding sequence is TGTGCCAGCAGGAGTTTAGGTGTCCAGGTCCGCACTGAAGCTTTCTTT. Its translation: CASRSLGVQVRTEAFF.

The gene calls are TRBV28 and TRBJ2-5; D possibly matches TRBD1 or TRBD2 (5 bases each). The ends were cut back, 4 bases at V and 4 bases at J, with 10 bases in the middle. Looked up from germline, CDR1 is MDHEN and CDR2 is SYDVKM. The CDR3 totals 13 residues. CDR3 in DNA: TGTGCCAGCAGTTCCTCAGGGAGAGAGACCCAGTACTTC. This gives the protein CASSSSGRETQYF. The whole variable domain, filled in from reference TRBV28 and TRBJ2-5, reads DVKVTQSSRYLVKRTGEKVFLECVQDMDHENMFWYRQDPGLGLRLIYFSYDVKMKEKGDIPEGYSVSREKKERFSLILESASTNQTSMYLCASSSSGRETQYFGPGTRLLVL.

CDR3 protein: CASSPGGRGGRNIQYF. The CDR3 DNA follows: TGCGCCAGCAGCCCCGGCGGGAGGGGAGGGAGGAACATTCAGTACTTC. This rearrangement joins TRBV4-1 to TRBJ2-4; 9 bases fit TRBD2. After removal of 4 bases from V and 7 bases from J, the junction contained 11 bases not matched to a gene. Germline V lookup: CDR1 MGHRA, CDR2 YSYEKL. The CDR3 is 16 amino acids.